Given below is one T cell receptor (beta chain) in context. There is no known antigen for this receptor. Per-base qualities were not stored, and no clone one base away is much larger. This sample stems from a study of cytomegalovirus exposure and HLA in healthy donors (dated by TCRdb to between 2016 and 2019). Notes on the research overall: According to a later analysis, one platform produced both the roughly 110 validation repertoires and the 620 or so repertoires of the first cohort. To predict cytomegalovirus infection status, the study brought together high-throughput TCR immunosequencing, statistical association of individual TCRs with disease status, and machine learning. Along with the approximately 700-subject first cohort, a separate validation cohort of about 110 different subjects was used. The aim of the study was to test whether cataloging public T cell receptors could identify signatures of past pathogen exposure. Overall study outcomes, separate from this receptor: Most TCR sequences were seen in very few donors, while some public TCRs were found in many individuals. According to the authors, the approach could potentially be generalized to other disease states and immunological phenotypes. The study gave a list of about 170 TCR beta chains associated with cytomegalovirus. In a later analysis, TCRs clustered in the first cohort were found to also tend to co-occur in the 120 or so validation repertoires, with 85% to 95% of cluster scores above 0. In vitro tests confirmed that three of the cytomegalovirus-associated TCR beta chains recognize cytomegalovirus antigens. A later analysis had no HLA typing for the validation cohort, so co-occurrence there was scored across all 120 or so repertoires. The classifier was reported to diagnose cytomegalovirus status with high specificity and sensitivity in both the original and validation cohorts.

Library preparation used the immunoSEQ multiplex PCR assay. On the study's bioinformatics: A statistical classification framework was developed to diagnose cytomegalovirus status using the catalog of TCR beta chain sequences. TCRdb holds this immuneACCESS table with in-frame rearrangements only. Some clones are missing; in checked studies, unresolved V genes explain under half, and the rest has no known cause. V and J calls plus clone size are reproduced from that table; the DNA served to infer D and trimming. In all, the sample holds more than 95,000 clones, and roughly nine tenths of those were seen once. The leading ten clones occupy around 4.5% of the sample. The donors were included in the validation cohort of over a hundred subjects, a group kept apart from the approximately 700-subject first cohort. Sequencing was performed on PBMCs. This clonotype was sampled from a man aged 18 to 30 in good health and CMV-seropositive.

The nucleotide sequence is TGTGCCAGCGCCAAAGGGGCCAGAAATGGCTACACCTTC. Translated, this gives CASAKGARNGYTF. The V and J segments used are TRBV6-1 and TRBJ1-2, and the D gene may be TRBD1, 5 bases matching. The germline V gene encodes CDR1 MNHNS and CDR2 SASEGT. V drops 8 bases and J drops 6 bases, leaving 16 bases in between. The CDR3, from cysteine to phenylalanine, totals 13 residues. CDR3 DNA only is kept here, 39 bases in frame from base 1.